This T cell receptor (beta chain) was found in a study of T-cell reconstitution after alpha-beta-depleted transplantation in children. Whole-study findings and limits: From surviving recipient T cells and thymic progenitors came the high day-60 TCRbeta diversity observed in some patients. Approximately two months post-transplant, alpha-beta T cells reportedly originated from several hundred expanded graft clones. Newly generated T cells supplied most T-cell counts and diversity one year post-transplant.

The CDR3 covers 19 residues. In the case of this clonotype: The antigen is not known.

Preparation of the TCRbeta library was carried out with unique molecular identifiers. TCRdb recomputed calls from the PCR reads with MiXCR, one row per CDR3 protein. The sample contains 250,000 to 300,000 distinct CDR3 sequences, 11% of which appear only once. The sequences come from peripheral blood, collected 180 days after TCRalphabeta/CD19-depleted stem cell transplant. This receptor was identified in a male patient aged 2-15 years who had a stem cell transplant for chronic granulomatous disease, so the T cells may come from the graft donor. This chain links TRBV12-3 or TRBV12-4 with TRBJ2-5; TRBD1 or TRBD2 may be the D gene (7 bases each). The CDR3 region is CTCSFRVGGTESYQETQYF. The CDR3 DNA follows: TGTACCTGCAGTTTTCGTGTGGGGGGGACAGAATCGTACCAAGAGACCCAGTACTTC.